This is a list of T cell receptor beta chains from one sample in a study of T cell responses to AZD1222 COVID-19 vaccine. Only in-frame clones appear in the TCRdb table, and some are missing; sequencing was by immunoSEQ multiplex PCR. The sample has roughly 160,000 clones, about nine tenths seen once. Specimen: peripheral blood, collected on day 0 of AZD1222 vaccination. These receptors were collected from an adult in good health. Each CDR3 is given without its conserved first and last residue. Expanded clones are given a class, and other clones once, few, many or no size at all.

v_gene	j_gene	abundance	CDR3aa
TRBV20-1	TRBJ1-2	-	SAGQAYGYT
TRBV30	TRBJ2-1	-	AWSRTSDLYNEQF
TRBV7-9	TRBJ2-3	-	ASSFGVTDTQY
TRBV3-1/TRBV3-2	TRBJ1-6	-	ASSLRGVNSPLH
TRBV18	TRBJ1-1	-	ASSPQGTGGGIGEAF
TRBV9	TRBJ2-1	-	ASSAGTGVGNEQF
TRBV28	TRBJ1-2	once	ASRQLYGYT
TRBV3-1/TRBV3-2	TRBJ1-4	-	ASSQDYGGRGNEKLF
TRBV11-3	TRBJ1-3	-	ASTRRGGGNTIY
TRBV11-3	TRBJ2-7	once	ASSESYEQY
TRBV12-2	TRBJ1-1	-	ASRLVLTEAF
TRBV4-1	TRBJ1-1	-	ASSLGQGVGAF
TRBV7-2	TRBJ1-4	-	ASSLGPHNEKLF
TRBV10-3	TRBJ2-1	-	ATGVGQGTSGNEQF
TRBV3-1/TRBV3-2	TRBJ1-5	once	ASSPQDQPQH
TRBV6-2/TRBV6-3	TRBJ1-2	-	ASSSAPGQDLGYGYT
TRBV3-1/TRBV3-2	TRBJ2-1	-	ASSAPGLALVSSYNEQF
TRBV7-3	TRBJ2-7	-	ASSSQGGYEQY
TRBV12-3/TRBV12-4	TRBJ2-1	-	ASNGPSRNEQF
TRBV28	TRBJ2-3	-	ASSLGLAGGPTDTQY
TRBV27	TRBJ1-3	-	ASSLLGPKGGNTIY
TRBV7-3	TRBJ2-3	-	ASSTFGGITDTQY
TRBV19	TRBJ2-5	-	ASGTSGVETQY
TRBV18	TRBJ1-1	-	ASSQQGWTEAF
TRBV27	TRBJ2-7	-	ASSLKGSYEQY
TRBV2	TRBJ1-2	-	ASRGDGMNYGYT
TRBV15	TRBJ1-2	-	ATSGESGLLINYGYT
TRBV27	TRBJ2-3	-	ASSRAADTQY